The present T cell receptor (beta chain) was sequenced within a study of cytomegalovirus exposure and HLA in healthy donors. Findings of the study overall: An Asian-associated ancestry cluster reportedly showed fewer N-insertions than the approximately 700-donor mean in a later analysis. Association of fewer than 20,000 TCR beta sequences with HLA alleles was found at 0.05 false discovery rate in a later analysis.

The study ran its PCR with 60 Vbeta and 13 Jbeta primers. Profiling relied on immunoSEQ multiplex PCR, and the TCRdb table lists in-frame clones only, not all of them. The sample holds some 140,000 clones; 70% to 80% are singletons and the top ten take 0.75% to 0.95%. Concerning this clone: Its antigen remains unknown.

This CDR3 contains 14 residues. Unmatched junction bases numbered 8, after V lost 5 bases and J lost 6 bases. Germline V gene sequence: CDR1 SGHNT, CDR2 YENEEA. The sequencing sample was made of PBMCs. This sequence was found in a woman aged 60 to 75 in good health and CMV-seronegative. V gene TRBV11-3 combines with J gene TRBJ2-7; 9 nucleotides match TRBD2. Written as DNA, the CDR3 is TGTGCCAGCAGCCGTGGGAGCGGGGGGACCGAGCAGTACTTC. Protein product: CASSRGSGGTEQYF.